This T cell receptor beta chain derives from a study of T cells in Graves' hyperthyroidism and ophthalmopathy. This clonotype came up a few times. Germline V gene sequence: CDR1 MGHRA, CDR2 YSYEKL. V shed 6 bases and J 6 bases; nucleotides not matched to a gene: 9. The CDR3 runs 15 residues. Researchers took RNA transcripts and amplified the TCR beta CDR3 regions from them. Researchers ran a first-round RT-PCR on the TCR CDR3 using the HTBI primer set. TCRdb recomputed calls from the multiplex PCR reads with MiXCR, one row per CDR3 protein. The sample lists approximately 710,000 distinct CDR3 sequences, around 16% occurring once. Graves' hyperthyroidism was deemed stable given no ophthalmopathy progression within 18 months. Newly diagnosed patients aged 18 to 65 had hyperthyroidism of under 2 months' duration. This sample holds PBMCs from 10 ml fresh peripheral blood.

The TCR was taken from a man aged 45-60 years with Graves' hyperthyroidism. Material for sequencing was blood. V gene TRBV4-1 combines with J gene TRBJ2-3, with 10 nucleotides matching TRBD2. As DNA, the CDR3 is TGCGCCAGCAGTCATAACGAGCGGGAGGGGGATACGCAGTATTTT. It encodes CASSHNEREGDTQYF.